This T cell receptor (beta chain) is from a study of shared clonotypes between healthy human individuals. Germline V gene sequence: CDR1 KGHSH, CDR2 LQKENI. With 1 base removed from V and 7 bases from J, the gap between germline ends came to 10 bases. This CDR3 has 13 residues. Sequenced by immunoSEQ multiplex PCR; TCRdb stores in-frame clones only, minus some. The sample yields a few hundred thousand clones, 70% to 80% seen once. The TCR comes from a woman in her 40s in good health. Some clones in this sample may be carry-over from other donors' samples. The chain combines TRBV18 with TRBJ2-5; D might be TRBD1 (6 bases). Input material: PBMCs. The CDR3 sequence: CASSPLDSLTQYF. CDR3 DNA: TGTGCCAGCTCACCACTGGACAGTCTGACCCAGTACTTC.